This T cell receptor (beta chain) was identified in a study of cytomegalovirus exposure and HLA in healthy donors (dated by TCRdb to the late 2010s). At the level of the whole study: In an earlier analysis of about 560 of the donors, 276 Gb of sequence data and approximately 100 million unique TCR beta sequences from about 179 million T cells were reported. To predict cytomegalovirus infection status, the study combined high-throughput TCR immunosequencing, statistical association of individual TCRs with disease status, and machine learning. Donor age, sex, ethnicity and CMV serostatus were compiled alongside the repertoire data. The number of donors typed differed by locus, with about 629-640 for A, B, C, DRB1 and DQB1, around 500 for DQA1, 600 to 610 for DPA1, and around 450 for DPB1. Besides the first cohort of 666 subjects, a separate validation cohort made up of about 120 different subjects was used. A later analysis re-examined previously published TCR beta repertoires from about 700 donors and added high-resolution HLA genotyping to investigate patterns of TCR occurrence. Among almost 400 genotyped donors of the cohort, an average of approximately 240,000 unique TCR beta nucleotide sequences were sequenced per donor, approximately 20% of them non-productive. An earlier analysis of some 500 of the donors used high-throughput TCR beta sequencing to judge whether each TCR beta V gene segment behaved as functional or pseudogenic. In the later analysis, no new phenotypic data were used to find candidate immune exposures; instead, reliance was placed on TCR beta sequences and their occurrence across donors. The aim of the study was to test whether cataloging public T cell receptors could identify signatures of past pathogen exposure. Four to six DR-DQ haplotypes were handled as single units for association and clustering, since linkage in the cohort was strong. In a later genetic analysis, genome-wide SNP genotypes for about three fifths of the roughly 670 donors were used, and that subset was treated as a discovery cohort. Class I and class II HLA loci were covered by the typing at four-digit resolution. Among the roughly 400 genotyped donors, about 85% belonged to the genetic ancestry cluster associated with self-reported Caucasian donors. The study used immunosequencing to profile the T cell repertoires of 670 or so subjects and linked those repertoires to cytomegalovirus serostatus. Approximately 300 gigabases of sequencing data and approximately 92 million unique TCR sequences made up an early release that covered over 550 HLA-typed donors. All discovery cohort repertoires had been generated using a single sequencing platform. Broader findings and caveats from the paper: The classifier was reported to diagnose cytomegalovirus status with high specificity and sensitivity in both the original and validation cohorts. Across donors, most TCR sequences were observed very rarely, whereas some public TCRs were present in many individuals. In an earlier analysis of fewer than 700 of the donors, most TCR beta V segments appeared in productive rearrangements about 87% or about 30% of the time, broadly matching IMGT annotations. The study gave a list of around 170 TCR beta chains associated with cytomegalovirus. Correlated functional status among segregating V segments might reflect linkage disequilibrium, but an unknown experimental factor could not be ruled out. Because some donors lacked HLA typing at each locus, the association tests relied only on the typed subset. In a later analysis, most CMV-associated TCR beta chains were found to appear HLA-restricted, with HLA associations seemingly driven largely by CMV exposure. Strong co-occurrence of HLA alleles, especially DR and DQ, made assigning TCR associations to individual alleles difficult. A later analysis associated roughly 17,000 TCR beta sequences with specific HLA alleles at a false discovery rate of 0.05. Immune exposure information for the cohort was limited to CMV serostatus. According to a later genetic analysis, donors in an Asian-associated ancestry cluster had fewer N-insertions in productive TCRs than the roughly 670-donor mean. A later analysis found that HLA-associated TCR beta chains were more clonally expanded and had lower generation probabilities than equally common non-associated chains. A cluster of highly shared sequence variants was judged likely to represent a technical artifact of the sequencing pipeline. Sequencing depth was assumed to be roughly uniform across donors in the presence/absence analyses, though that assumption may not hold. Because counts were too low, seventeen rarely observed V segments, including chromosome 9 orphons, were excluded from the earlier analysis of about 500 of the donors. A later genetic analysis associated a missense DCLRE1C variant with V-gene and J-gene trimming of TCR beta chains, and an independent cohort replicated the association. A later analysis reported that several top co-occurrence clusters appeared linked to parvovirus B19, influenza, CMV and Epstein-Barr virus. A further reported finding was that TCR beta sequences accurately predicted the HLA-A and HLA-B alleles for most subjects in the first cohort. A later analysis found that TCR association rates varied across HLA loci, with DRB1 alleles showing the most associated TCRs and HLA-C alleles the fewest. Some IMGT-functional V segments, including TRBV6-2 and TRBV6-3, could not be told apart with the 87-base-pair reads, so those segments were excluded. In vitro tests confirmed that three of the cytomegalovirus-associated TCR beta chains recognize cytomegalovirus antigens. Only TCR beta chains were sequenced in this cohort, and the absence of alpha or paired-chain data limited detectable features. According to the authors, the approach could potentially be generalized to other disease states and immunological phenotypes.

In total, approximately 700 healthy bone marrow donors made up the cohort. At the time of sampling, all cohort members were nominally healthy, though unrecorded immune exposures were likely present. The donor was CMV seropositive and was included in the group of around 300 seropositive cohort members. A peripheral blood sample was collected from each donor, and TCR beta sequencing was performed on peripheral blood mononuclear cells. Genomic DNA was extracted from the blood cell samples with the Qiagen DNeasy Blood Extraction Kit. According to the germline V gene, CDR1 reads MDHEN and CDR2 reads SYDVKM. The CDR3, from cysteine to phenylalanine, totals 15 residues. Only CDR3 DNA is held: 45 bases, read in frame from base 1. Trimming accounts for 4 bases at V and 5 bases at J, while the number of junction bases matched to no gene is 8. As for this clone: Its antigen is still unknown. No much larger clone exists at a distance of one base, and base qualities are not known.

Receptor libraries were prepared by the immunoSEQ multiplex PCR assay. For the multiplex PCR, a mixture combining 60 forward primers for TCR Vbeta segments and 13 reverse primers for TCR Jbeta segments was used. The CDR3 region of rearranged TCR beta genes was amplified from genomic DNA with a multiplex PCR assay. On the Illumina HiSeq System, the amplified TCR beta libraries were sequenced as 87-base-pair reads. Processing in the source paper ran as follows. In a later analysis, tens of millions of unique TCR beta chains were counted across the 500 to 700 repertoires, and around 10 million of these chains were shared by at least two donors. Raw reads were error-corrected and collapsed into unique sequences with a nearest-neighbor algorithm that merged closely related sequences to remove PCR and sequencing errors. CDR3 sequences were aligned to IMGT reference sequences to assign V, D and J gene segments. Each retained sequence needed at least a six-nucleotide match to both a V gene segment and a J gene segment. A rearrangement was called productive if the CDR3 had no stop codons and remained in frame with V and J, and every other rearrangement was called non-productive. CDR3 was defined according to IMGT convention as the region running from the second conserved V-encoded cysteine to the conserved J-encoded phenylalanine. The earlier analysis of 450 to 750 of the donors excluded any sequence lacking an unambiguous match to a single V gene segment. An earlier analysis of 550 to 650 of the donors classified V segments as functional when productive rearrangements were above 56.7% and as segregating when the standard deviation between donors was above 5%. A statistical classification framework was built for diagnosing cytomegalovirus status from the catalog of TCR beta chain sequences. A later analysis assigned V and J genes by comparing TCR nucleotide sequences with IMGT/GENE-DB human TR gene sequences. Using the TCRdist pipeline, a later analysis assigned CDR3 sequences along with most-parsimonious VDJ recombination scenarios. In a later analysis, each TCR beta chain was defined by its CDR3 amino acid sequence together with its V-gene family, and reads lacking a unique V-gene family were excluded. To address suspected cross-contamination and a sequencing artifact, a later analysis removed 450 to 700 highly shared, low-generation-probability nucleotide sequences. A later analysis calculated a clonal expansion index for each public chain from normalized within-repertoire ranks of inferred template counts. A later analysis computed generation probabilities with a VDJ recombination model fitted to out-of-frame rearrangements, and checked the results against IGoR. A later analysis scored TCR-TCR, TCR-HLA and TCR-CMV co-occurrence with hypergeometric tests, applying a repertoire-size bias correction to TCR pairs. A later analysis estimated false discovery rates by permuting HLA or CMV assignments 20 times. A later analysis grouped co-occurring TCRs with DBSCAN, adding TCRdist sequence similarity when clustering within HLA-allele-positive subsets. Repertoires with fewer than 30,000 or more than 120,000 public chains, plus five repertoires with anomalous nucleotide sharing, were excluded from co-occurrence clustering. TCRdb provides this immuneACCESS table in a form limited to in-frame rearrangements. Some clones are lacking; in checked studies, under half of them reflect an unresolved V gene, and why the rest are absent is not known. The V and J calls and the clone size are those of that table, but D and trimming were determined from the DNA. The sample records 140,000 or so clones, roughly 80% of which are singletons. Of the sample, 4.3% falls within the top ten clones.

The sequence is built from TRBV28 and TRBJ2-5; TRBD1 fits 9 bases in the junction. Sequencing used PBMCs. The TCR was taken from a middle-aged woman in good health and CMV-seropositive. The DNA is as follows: TGTGCCAGCAGTTGTATACAGGGGGCTTTCGAGACCCAGTACTTC. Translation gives CASSCIQGAFETQYF.